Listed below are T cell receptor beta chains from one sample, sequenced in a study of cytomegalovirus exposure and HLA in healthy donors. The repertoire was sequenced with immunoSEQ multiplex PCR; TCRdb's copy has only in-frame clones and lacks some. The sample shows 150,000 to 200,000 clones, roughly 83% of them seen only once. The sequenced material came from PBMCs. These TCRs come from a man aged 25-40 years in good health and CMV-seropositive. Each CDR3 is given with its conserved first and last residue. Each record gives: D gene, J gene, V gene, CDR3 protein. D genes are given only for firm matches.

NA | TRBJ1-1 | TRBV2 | CASRGTANTEAFF
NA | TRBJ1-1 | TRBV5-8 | CASSRTGGLAFF
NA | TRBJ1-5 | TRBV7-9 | CASSVTGSGAQHF
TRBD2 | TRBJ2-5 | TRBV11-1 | CASSSSGGVETQYF
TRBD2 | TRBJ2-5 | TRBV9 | CASSVGQWGLAMETQYF
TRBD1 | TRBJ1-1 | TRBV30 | CAWRTGGGTEAFF
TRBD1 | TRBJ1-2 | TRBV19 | CASSLPDRVDGYTF
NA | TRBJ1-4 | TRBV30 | CAWSAAQSRNEKLFF
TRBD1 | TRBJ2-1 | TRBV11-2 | CASSLVATGYEQFF
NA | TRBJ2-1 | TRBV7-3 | CASSQAGGGEQFF
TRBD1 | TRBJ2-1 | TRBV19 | CASTETGVLFYNEQFF
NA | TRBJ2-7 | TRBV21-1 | CASSPGTVWRGYEQYF
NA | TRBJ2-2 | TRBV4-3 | CASSQDRGNTGELFF
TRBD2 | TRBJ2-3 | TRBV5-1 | CASSFGGASDTQYF
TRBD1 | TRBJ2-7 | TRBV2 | CASNPQGVIAYEQYF
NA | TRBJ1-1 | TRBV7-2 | CASSLVTLGGNTEAFF
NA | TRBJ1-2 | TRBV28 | CASSLGSRDWDGYTF
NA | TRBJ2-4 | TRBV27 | CASSHLGGAKNIQYF
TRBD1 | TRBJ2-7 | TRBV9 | CASSVGDRVGTGQYF
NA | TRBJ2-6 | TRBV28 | CASKEFSGANVLTF
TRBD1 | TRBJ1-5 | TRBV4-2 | CASSQGDRPEWGNQPQHF
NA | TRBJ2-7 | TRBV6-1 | CASSDILGGSYEQYF
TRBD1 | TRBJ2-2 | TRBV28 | CASSYPGQGTGELFF
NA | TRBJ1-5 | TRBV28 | CASQTRGRVAQHF
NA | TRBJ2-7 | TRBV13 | CASSPLMSSYEQYF
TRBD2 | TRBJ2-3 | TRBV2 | CASSDAGDSASTDTQYF
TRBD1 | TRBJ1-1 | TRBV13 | CASSLGQGDLEAFF
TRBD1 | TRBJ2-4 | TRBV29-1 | CSVQRTGGFVAKNIQYF
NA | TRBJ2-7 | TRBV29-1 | CSVDQGLGSYEQYF
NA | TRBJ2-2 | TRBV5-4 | CASSPTGGGMTGELFF
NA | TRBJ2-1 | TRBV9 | CASSVAGVTYNEQFF
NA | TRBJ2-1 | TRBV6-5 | CASSYRPSGNNEQFF
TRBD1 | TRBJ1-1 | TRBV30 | CAWDRGETEAFF
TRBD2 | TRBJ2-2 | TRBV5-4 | CASSPVAGGSSGRAGELFF
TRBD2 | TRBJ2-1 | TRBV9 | CASSPSSGAYNEQFF
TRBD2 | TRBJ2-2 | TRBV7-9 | CASSLSGLAGVTGELFF
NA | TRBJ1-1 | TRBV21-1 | CASSKTRQGNTEAFF